The 9 T cell receptor beta chains presented below share a single source sample, sequenced in a study of T cell responses to AZD1222 COVID-19 vaccine. Sequenced by immunoSEQ multiplex PCR; TCRdb stores in-frame clones only, minus some. The top ten hold 6.5% to 9% of the sample, which has about 120,000 clones, about 88% seen once. The specimen was peripheral blood, collected on day 0 of AZD1222 vaccination. The receptor set was obtained from an adult in good health.

The CDR3 reads CASSTGHGYTF. The CDR3 DNA is TGTGCCAGCAGTACAGGGCACGGCTACACCTTC. The chain employs TRBV6-5 and TRBJ1-2; TRBD1 is a possible D gene (6 bases). V lost 5 bases to trimming and J lost 8 bases, with 9 bases between them. The CDR3 spans 11 residues. The V gene's germline CDR1 is MNHEY and CDR2 SVGAGI.

The V and J genes are TRBV30 and TRBJ2-1; no firm D call. V lost 0 bases and J 6 bases, leaving 12 bases between the germline ends. The CDR3 length is 14 residues. Germline V gene sequence: CDR1 GTSNPN, CDR2 SVGIG (reference sequence). In nucleotides, the CDR3 is TGTGCCTGGAGTGTAGGTCAATGGTTCAATGAGCAGTTCTTC. Amino acid sequence: CAWSVGQWFNEQFF.

The V gene is TRBV27, the J gene TRBJ1-1; D not resolved. V was pared by 6 bases and J by 1 base, with 12 bases between. Germline-derived CDR1 and CDR2 are MNHEY and SMNVEV (reference sequence). CDR3 size: 14 residues. CDR3 amino acids: CASRTDGWNTEAFF. The CDR3 nucleotides read TGTGCCAGCAGAACCGACGGGTGGAACACTGAAGCTTTCTTT.

This clone was seen a handful of times. The gene calls are TRBV30 and TRBJ1-1; no definite D call. V lost 2 bases and J 0 bases, leaving 7 bases between the germline ends. The CDR3 has 13 amino acids. Germline loops: CDR1 GTSNPN, CDR2 SVGIG (reference sequence). DNA for the CDR3: TGTGCCTGGAGTAATGGTATGAACACTGAAGCTTTCTTT. It encodes CAWSNGMNTEAFF.

The rearrangement links TRBV7-3 to TRBJ1-1; 7 bases are a match to TRBD1. CDR3 length equals 18 residues. V lost 1 base and J lost 4; bases outside the gene matches: 15. Germline CDR1 and CDR2: SGHTA and FQGTGA. CDR3 sequence: CASSLNPAWEGASTEAFF. The CDR3 nucleotides are TGTGCCAGCAGCTTAAATCCCGCTTGGGAGGGGGCGAGCACTGAAGCTTTCTTT.

V gene TRBV6-6 combines with J gene TRBJ2-6; D tentatively fits TRBD1 or TRBD2 (5 bases each). CDR3 length: 16 amino acids. From germline, CDR1 is MNHNY and CDR2 SVGAGI (reference sequence). V lost 6 bases, J lost 4 bases, and 16 bases lay in between. CDR3 sequence reads: CASSPWGTTGANVLTF. For the CDR3, the DNA is TGTGCCAGCAGCCCCTGGGGGACGACGGGGGCCAACGTCCTGACTTTC.

V is TRBV7-9 and J is TRBJ2-3, with a possible D match to TRBD1 (6 bases). The CDR3 sequence is 17 residues long. Trimming pared 5 bases from V and 6 bases from J, leaving 24 bases between. Germline V gives CDR1 SEHNR, CDR2 FQNEAQ (reference sequence). The CDR3 protein is CASSPGQSSRNVDTQYF. The CDR3 nucleotides are TGTGCCAGCAGCCCCGGACAGTCAAGTAGAAATGTTGATACGCAGTATTTT.

V is TRBV3-1 (or the pseudogene TRBV3-2) and J is TRBJ1-1, with D possibly matching TRBD1 (5 bases). Germline CDR1 LGHDT, CDR2 YNNKEL (reference sequence). Trimming left V 4 bases short and J 0 bases short, with 6 bases between. The CDR3 length is 13 residues. The CDR3, as DNA: TGTGCCAGCAGCCCGGACATGAACACTGAAGCTTTCTTT. It is translated as CASSPDMNTEAFF.

The V call is TRBV2, the J call TRBJ2-3, with a weak D call TRBD1 (8 bases). This CDR3 spans 14 amino acids. The germline V gene encodes CDR1 SNHLY and CDR2 FYNNEI. V gave up 8 bases and J gave up 2 bases, with 14 bases separating them. Here the CDR3 DNA reads TGTGCCAGCGAGCGGGACAGGACCACAGATACGCAGTATTTT. The encoded protein is CASERDRTTDTQYF.